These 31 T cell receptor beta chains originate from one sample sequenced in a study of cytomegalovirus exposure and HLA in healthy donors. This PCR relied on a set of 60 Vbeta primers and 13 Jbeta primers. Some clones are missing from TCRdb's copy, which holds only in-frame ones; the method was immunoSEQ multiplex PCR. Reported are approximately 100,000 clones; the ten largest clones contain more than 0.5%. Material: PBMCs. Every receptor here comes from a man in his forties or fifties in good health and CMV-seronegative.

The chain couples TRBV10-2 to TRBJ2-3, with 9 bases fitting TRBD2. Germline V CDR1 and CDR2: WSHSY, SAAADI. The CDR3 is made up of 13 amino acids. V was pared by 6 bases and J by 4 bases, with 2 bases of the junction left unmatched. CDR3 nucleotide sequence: TGCGCCAGCAGAGCGGGGGGTGCAGATACGCAGTATTTT. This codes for CASRAGGADTQYF.

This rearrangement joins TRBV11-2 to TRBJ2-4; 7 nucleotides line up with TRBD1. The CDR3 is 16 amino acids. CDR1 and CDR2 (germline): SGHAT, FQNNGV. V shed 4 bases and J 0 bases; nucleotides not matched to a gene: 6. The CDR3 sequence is CASSSSGGLAKNIQYF. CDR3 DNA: TGTGCCAGCAGCTCGTCAGGGGGATTAGCCAAAAACATTCAGTACTTC.

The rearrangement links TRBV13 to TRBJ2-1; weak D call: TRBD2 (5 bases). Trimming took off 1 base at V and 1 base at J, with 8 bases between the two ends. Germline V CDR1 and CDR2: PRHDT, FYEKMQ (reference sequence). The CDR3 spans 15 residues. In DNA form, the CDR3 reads TGTGCCAGCAGCTTAGTCGGGGAGTCCTACAATGAGCAGTTCTTC. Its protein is CASSLVGESYNEQFF.

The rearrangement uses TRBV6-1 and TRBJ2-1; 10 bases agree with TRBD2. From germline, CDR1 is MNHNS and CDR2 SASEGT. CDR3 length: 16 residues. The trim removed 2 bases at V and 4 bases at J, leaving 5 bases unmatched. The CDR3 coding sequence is TGTGCCAGCAGTGAATTACCTAGCGGGGGTTACAATGAGCAGTTCTTC. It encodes CASSELPSGGYNEQFF.

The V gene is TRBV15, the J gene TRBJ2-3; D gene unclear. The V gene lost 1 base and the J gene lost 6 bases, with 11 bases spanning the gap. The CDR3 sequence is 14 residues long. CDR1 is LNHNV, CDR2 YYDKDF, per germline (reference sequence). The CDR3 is CATSRARSQDTQYF. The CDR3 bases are TGTGCCACCAGCAGAGCACGTTCCCAGGATACGCAGTATTTT.

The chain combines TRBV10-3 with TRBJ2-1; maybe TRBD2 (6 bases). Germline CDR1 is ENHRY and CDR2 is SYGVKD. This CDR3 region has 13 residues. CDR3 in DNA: TGTGGGTCCACTAGCAGCTCCTACAATGAGCAGTTCTTC. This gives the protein CGSTSSSYNEQFF.

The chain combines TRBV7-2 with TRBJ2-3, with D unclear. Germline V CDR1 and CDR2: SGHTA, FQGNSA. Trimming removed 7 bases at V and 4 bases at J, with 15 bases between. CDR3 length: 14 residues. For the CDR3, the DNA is TGTGCCAGCACCCTCATAATGAGCTCAGATACGCAGTATTTT. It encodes CASTLIMSSDTQYF. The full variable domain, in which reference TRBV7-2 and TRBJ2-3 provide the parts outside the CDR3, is GAGVSQSPSNKVTEKGKDVELRCDPISGHTALYWYRQSLGQGLEFLIYFQGNSAPDKSGLPSDRFSAERTGGSVSTLTIQRTQQEDSAVYLCASTLIMSSDTQYFGPGTRLTVL.

This CDR3 is CASSLAAGGGGTEAFF. The CDR3, as DNA: TGTGCCAGCAGCTTAGCGGCGGGGGGAGGGGGCACTGAAGCTTTCTTT. The V gene is TRBV7-2, the J gene TRBJ1-1; D perhaps matches TRBD1 (6 bases). The CDR3 is 16 amino acids. V lost 0 bases, J lost 4 bases, and 15 bases lay in between. CDR1 and CDR2 (germline): SGHTA, FQGNSA. Filled out from reference TRBV7-2 and TRBJ1-1, the complete variable domain reads GAGVSQSPSNKVTEKGKDVELRCDPISGHTALYWYRQSLGQGLEFLIYFQGNSAPDKSGLPSDRFSAERTGGSVSTLTIQRTQQEDSAVYLCASSLAAGGGGTEAFFGQGTRLTVV.

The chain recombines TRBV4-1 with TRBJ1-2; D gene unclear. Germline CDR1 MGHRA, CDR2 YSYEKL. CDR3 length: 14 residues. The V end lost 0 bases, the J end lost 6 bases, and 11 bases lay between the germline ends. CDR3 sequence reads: CASSQDGFSHGYTF. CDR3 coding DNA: TGCGCCAGCAGCCAAGACGGGTTCAGCCATGGCTACACCTTC.

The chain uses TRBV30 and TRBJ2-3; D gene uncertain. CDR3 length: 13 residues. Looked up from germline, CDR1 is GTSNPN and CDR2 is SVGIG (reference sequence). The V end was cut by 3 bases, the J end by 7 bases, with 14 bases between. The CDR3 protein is CAWSYPQAYTQYF. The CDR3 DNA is TGTGCCTGGAGCTACCCCCAGGCCTATACGCAGTATTTT.

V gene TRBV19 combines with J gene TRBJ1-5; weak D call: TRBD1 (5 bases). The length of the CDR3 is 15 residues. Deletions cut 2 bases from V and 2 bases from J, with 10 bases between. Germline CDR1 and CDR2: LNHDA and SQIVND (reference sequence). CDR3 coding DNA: TGTGCCAGTAGTATAATGGGGCTGGGCAATCAGCCCCAGCATTTT. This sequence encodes CASSIMGLGNQPQHF.

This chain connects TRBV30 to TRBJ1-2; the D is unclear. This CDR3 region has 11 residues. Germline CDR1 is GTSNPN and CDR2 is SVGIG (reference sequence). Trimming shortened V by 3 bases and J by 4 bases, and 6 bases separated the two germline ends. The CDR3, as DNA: TGTGCCTGGAGCCAAGCCTATGGCTACACCTTC. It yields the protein CAWSQAYGYTF.

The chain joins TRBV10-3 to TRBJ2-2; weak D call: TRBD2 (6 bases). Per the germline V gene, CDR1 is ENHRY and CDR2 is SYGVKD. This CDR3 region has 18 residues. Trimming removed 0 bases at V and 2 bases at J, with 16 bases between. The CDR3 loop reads CAISESGGVATNTGELFF. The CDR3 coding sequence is TGTGCCATCAGTGAGTCAGGAGGGGTAGCGACCAACACCGGGGAGCTGTTTTTT.

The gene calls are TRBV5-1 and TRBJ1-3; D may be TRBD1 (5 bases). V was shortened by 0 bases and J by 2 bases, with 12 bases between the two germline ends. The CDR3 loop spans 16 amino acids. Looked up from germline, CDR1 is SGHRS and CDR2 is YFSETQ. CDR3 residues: CASSLGSGGTGNTIYF. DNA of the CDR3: TGCGCCAGCAGCTTGGGTTCCGGGGGGACTGGAAACACCATATATTTT. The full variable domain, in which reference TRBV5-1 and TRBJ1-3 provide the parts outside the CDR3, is KAGVTQTPRYLIKTRGQQVTLSCSPISGHRSVSWYQQTPGQGLQFLFEYFSETQRNKGNFPGRFSGRQFSNSRSEMNVSTLELGDSALYLCASSLGSGGTGNTIYFGEGSWLTVV.

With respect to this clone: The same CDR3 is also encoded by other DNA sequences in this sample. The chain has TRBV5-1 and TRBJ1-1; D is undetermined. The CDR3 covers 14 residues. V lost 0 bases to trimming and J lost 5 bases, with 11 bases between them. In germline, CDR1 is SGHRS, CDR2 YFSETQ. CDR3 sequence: CASSLVGEGTEAFF. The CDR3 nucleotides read TGCGCCAGCAGCTTGGTCGGGGAGGGAACTGAAGCTTTCTTT.

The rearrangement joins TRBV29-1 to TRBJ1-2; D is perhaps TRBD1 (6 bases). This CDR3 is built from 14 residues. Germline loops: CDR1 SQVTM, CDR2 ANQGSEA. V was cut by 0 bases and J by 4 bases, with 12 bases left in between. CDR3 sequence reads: CSVEEDSTPYGYTF. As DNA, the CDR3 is TGCAGCGTTGAAGAGGACAGTACACCCTATGGCTACACCTTC.

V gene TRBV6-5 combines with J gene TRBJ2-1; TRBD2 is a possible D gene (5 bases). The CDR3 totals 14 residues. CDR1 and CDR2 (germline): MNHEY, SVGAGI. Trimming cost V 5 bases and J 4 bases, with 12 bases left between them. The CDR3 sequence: CASSLRDSYNEQFF. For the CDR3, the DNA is TGTGCCAGCAGTCTCCGGGATTCTTACAATGAGCAGTTCTTC.

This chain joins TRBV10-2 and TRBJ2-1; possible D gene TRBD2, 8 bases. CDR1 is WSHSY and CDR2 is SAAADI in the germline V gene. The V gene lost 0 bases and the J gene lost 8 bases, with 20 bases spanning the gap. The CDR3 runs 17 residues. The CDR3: CASSESRTSGGGDEQFF. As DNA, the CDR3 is TGCGCCAGCAGTGAGTCGCGAACTAGCGGAGGGGGCGATGAGCAGTTCTTC.

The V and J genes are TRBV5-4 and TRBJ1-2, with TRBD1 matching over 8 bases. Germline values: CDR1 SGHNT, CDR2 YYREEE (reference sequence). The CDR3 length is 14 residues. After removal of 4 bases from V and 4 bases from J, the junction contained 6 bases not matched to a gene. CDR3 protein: CASSVPGGAYGYTF. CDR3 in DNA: TGTGCCAGCAGCGTTCCAGGGGGCGCCTATGGCTACACCTTC.

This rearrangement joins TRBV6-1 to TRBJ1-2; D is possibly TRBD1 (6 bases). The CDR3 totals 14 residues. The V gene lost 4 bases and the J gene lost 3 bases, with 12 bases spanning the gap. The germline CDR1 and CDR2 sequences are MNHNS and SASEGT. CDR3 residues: CASSATGTDYGYTF. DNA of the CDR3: TGTGCCAGCAGTGCTACAGGGACGGACTATGGCTACACCTTC.

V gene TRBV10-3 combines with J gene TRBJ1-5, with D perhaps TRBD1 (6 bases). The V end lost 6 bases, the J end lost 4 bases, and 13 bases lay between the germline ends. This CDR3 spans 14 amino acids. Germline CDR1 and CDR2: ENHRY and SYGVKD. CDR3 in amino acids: CAISKGGENQPQHF. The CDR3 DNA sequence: TGTGCCATCAGCAAAGGGGGGGAAAATCAGCCCCAGCATTTT.

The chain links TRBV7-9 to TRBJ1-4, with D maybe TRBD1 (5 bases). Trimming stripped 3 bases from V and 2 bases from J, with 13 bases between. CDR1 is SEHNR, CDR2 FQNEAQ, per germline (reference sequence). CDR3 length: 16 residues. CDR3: CASSLMGGATNEKLFF. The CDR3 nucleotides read TGTGCCAGCAGCTTGATGGGAGGGGCGACTAATGAAAAACTGTTTTTT. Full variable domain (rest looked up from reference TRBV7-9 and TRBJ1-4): DTGVSQNPRHKITKRGQNVTFRCDPISEHNRLYWYRQTLGQGPEFLTYFQNEAQLEKSRLLSDRFSAERPKGSFSTLEIQRTEQGDSAMYLCASSLMGGATNEKLFFGSGTQLSVL.

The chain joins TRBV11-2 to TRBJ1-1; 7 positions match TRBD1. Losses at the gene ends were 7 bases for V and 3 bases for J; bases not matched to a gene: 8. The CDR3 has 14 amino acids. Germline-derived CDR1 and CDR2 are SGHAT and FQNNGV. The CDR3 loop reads CASTHDRVDTEAFF. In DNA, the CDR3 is TGTGCCAGCACCCATGACAGGGTGGACACTGAAGCTTTCTTT.

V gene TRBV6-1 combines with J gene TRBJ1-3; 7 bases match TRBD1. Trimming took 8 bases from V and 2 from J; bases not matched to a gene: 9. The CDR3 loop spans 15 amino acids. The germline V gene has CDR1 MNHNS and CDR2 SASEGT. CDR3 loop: CASGSTGEPGNTIYF. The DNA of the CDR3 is TGTGCCAGCGGTTCAACAGGGGAACCTGGAAACACCATATATTTT.

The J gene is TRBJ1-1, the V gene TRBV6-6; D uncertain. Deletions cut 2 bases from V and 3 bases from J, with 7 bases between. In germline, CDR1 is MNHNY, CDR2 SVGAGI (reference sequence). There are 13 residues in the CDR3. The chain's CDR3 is CASSYNSYTEAFF. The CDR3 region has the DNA TGTGCCAGCAGTTACAACAGTTACACTGAAGCTTTCTTT.

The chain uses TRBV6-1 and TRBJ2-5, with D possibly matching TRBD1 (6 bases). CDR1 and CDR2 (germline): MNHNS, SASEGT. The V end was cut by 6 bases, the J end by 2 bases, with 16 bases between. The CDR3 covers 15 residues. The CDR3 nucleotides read TGTGCCAGCAGAGACACTGTGGACAGACAAGAGACCCAGTACTTC. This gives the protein CASRDTVDRQETQYF.

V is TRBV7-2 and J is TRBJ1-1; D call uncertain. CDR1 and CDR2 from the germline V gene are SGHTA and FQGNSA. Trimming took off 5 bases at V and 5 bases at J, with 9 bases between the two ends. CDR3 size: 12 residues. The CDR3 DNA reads TGTGCCAGCAGCCCCTCCGGTACTGAAGCTTTCTTT. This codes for CASSPSGTEAFF.

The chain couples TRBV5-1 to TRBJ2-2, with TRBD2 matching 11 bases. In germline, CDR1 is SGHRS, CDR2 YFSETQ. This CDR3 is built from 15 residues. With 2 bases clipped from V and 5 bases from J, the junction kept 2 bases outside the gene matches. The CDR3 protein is CASSFLAGGTGELFF. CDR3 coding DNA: TGCGCCAGCAGCTTCTTAGCGGGAGGGACCGGGGAGCTGTTTTTT.

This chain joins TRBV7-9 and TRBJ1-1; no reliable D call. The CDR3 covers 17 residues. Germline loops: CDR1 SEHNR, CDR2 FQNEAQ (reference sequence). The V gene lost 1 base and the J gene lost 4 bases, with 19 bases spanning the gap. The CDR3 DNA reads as TGTGCCAGCAGCTTAGACGGTCCTCTAAACCCCGGCACTGAAGCTTTCTTT. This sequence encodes CASSLDGPLNPGTEAFF.

CDR3 loop: CASSFTGGIGEKLFF. The CDR3 DNA is TGTGCCAGCAGCTTCACAGGGGGCATCGGGGAAAAACTGTTTTTT. V usage is TRBV7-9 and J usage is TRBJ1-4, with 9 bases fitting TRBD1. The germline CDR1 and CDR2 sequences are SEHNR and FQNEAQ (reference sequence). CDR3 size: 15 residues. V dropped 3 bases and J dropped 8; count of bases not matched to a gene: 7.

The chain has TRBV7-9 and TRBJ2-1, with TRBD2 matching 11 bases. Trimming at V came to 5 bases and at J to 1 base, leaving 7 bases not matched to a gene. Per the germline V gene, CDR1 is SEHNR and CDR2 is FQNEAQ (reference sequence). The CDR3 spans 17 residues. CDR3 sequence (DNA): TGTGCCAGCAGCCAAGTAGCGGGAGGGATATCCTACAATGAGCAGTTCTTC. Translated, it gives CASSQVAGGISYNEQFF. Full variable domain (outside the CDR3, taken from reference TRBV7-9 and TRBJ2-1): DTGVSQNPRHKITKRGQNVTFRCDPISEHNRLYWYRQTLGQGPEFLTYFQNEAQLEKSRLLSDRFSAERPKGSFSTLEIQRTEQGDSAMYLCASSQVAGGISYNEQFFGPGTRLTVL.